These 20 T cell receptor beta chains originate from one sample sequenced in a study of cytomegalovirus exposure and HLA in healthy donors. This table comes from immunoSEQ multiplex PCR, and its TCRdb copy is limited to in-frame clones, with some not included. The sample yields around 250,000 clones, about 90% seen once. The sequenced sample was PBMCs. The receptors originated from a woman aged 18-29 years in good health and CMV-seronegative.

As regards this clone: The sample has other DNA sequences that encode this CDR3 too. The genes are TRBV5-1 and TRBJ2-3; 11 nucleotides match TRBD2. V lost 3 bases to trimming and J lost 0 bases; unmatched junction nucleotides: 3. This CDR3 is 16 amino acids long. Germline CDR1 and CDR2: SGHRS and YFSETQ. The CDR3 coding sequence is TGCGCCAGCAGCTCGGGGACTAGCGGTAGCACAGATACGCAGTATTTT. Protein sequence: CASSSGTSGSTDTQYF.

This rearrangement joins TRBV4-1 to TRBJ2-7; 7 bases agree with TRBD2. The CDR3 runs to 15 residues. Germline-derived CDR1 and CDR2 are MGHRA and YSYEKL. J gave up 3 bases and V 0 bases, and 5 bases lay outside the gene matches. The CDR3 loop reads CASSQDRSSGYEQYF. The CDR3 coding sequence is TGCGCCAGCAGCCAAGACCGGTCTAGCGGCTACGAGCAGTACTTC.

CDR3 nucleotides: TGCGCCAGCAGCTCACAGGGATTTGCCGAAGCTTTCTTT. This encodes CASSSQGFAEAFF. This chain links TRBV5-1 with TRBJ1-1; D may be TRBD1 (6 bases). The CDR3 consists of 13 residues. Trimming took 3 bases from V and 8 from J, leaving 14 bases between them. Per germline, CDR1 SGHRS and CDR2 YFSETQ.

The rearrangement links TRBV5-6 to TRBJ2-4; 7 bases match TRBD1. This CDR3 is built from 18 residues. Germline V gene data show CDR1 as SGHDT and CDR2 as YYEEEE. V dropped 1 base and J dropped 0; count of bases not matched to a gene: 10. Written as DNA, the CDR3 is TGTGCCAGCAGCTTGACAGGGGCCCTTTTTCTAGCCAAAAACATTCAGTACTTC. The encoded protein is CASSLTGALFLAKNIQYF.

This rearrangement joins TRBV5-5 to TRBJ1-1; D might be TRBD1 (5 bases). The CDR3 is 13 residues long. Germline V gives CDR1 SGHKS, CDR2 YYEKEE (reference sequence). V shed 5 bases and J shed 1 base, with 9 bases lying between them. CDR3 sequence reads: CASRYTGNTEAFF. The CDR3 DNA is TGTGCCAGCAGATATACAGGGAACACTGAAGCTTTCTTT. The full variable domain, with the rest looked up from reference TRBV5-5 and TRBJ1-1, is DAGVTQSPTHLIKTRGQQVTLRCSPISGHKSVSWYQQVLGQGPQFIFQYYEKEERGRGNFPDRFSARQFPNYSSELNVNALLLGDSALYLCASRYTGNTEAFFGQGTRLTVV.

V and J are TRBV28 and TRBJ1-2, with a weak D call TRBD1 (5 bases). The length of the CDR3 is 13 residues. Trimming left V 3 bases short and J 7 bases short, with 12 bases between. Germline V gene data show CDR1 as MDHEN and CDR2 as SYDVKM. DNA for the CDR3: TGTGCCAGCAGTTTCCGGGGGAATGGTGGCTACACCTTC. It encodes CASSFRGNGGYTF.

The CDR3 here is CASSDGQGAYTDTQYF. The CDR3 DNA is TGTGCCAGCAGCGACGGACAGGGGGCGTATACAGATACGCAGTATTTT. V usage is TRBV5-6 and J usage is TRBJ2-3; TRBD1 matches 11 bases. Germline V gives CDR1 SGHDT, CDR2 YYEEEE. The trim removed 4 bases at V and 3 bases at J, leaving 7 bases unmatched. This CDR3 region has 16 residues.

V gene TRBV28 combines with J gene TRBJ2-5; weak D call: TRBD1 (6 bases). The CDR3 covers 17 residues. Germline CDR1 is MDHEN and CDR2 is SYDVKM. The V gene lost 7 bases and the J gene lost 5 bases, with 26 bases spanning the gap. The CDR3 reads CASTHHPGPTGWETQYF. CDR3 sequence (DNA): TGTGCCAGCACCCATCATCCGGGCCCCACAGGGTGGGAGACCCAGTACTTC.

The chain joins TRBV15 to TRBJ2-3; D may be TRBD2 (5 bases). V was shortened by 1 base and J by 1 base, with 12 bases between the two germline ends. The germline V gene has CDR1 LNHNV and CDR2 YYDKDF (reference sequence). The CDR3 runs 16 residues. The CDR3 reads CATSRVVTRRTDTQYF. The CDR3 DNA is TGTGCCACCAGCAGAGTCGTCACTAGACGCACAGATACGCAGTATTTT.

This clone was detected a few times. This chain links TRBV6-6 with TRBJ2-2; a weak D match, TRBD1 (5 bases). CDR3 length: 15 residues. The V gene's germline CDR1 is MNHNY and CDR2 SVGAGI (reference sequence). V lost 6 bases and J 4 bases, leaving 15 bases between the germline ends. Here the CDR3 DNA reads TGTGCCAGCAGCGACAGCCTTCGAGGCACCGGGGAGCTGTTTTTT. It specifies CASSDSLRGTGELFF.

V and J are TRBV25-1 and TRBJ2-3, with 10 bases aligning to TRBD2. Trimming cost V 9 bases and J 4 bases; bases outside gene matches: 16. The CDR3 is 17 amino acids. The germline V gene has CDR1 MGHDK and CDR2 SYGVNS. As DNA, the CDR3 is TGTGCCAGTAGCAGACAGGAGTCTAGCGGGGGATCAGATACGCAGTATTTT. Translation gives CASSRQESSGGSDTQYF.

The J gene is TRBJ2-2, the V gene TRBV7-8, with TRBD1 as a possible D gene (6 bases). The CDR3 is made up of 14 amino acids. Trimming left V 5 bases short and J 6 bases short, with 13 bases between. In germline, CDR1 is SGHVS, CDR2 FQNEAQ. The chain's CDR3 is CASSPGHGAGELFF. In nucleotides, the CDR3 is TGTGCCAGCAGCCCGGGACATGGTGCCGGGGAGCTGTTTTTT.

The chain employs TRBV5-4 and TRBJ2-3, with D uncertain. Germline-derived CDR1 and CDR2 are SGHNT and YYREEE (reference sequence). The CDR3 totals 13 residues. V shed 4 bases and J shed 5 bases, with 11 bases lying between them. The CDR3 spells CASSADSGDTQYF. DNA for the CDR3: TGTGCCAGCAGCGCCGACTCCGGAGATACGCAGTATTTT.

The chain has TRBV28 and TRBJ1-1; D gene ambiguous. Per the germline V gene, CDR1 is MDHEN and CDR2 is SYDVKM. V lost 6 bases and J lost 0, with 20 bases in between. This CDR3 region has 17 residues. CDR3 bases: TGTGCCAGCAGCCCAATTTCGTGGCTCAACATGAACACTGAAGCTTTCTTT. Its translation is CASSPISWLNMNTEAFF.

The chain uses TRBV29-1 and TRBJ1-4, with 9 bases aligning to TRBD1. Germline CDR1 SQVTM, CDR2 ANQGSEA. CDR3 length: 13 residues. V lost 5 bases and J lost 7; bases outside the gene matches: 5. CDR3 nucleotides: TGCAGCGTTCGAGGACAGGGGACTGAAAAACTGTTTTTT. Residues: CSVRGQGTEKLFF.

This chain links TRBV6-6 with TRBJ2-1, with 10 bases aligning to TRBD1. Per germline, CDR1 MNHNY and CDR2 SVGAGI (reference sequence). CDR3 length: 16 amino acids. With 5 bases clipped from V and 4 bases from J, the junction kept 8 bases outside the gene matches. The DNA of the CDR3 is TGTGCCAGCAGTCCCCCCGGGACAGGGGAATACAATGAGCAGTTCTTC. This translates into CASSPPGTGEYNEQFF.

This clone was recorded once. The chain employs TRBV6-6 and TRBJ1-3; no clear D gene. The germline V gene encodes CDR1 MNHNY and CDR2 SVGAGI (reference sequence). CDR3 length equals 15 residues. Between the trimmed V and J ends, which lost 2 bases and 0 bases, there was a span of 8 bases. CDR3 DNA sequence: TGTGCCAGCAGTTACGTCCAGATCTCTGGAAACACCATATATTTT. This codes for CASSYVQISGNTIYF.

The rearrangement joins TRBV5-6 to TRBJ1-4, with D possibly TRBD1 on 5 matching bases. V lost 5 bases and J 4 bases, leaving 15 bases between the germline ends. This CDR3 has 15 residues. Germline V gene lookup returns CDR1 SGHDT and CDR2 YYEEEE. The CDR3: CASSAPRVGNEKLFF. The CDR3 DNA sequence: TGTGCCAGCAGTGCGCCCAGGGTGGGTAATGAAAAACTGTTTTTT.

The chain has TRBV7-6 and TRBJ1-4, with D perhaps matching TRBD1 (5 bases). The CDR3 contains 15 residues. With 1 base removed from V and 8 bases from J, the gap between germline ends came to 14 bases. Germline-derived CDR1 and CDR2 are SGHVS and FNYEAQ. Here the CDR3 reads CASSLEYRLREKLFF. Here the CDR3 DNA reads TGTGCCAGCAGCTTAGAGTACAGGCTAAGAGAAAAACTGTTTTTT.

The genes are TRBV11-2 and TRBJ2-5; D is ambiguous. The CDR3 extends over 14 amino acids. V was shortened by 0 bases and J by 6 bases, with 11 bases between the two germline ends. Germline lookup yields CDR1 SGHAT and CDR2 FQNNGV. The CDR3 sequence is CASSLDVTSQTQYF. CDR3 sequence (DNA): TGTGCCAGCAGCTTAGACGTGACTTCGCAGACCCAGTACTTC.